Listed below are T cell receptor beta chains from one sample, sequenced in a study of neurological immune-mediated disorders. TCRdb re-derived calls from the 5' RACE reads in MiXCR, one entry per CDR3 protein. Here the sample spans about 38,000 distinct CDR3 sequences, less than 9% being singletons. The source material was CD4+ T cells from blood. These receptors all come from a man aged 45-65 years in good health. Both conserved end residues are part of each CDR3. A D gene is named only where the DNA matches it firmly. Clone size is not always given. Where it is, it says once, few, many or a class for expanded clones.

cdr3_aa cdr3_nt d_call v_call clone_size j_call
CASSLSLAGGALNEQFF TGCGCCAGCAGCTTATCTCTAGCGGGAGGGGCATTGAATGAGCAGTTCTTC TRBD2 TRBV5-1 many TRBJ2-1
CASSLPGIYNEQFF TGTGCCAGCAGCTTGCCAGGGATATACAATGAGCAGTTCTTC . TRBV5-6 many TRBJ2-1
CASSVVQGPGELFF TGTGCCAGCAGCGTAGTTCAGGGCCCCGGGGAGCTGTTTTTT . TRBV9 many TRBJ2-2
CSVGDRQAYEQYF TGCAGCGTAGGGGACAGACAAGCCTACGAGCAGTACTTC TRBD1 TRBV29-1 many TRBJ2-7
CASRPYSLEETQYF TGTGCCAGCAGGCCTTATAGTCTAGAAGAGACCCAGTACTTC . TRBV11-2 . TRBJ2-5
CASSSTAPDVEQFF TGTGCCAGCAGCTCCACAGCTCCTGATGTGGAGCAGTTCTTC . TRBV7-9 many TRBJ2-1
CATSRDLGGETQYF TGTGCCACCAGCAGAGATCTCGGAGGAGAGACCCAGTACTTC . TRBV15 many TRBJ2-5
CASSSGLRATGELFF TGTGCCAGCAGTTCCGGGCTGCGGGCGACCGGGGAGCTGTTTTTT . TRBV28 few TRBJ2-2
CASEDRGTTDTQYF TGTGCCAGCGAGGACAGGGGGACAACAGATACGCAGTATTTT . TRBV21-1 many TRBJ2-3
CASTLGTGTDTQYF TGTGCCAGCACGCTGGGGACGGGGACAGATACGCAGTATTTT . TRBV6-6 many TRBJ2-3
CASRGSGNTIYF TGTGCCAGCAGGGGCAGTGGAAACACCATATATTTT . TRBV12-3/TRBV12-4 many TRBJ1-3
CASSTFGQAKEKLFF TGCGCCAGCAGCACCTTCGGACAGGCGAAGGAAAAACTGTTTTTT TRBD1 TRBV5-1 many TRBJ1-4
CASSLSGSTQYF TGTGCCAGCAGCTTATCGGGGTCGACCCAGTACTTC . TRBV7-2 many TRBJ2-5
CASSSPGQGALNTGELFF TGCGCCAGCAGCTCTCCGGGACAGGGGGCTTTGAACACCGGGGAGCTGTTTTTT TRBD1 TRBV5-1 many TRBJ2-2
CASSLASGGAETQYF TGCGCCAGCAGCTTGGCGTCAGGGGGCGCGGAGACCCAGTACTTC TRBD1 TRBV5-1 many TRBJ2-5
CASSASQDPRLDEQFF TGTGCCAGCAGCGCCTCCCAGGACCCACGTCTGGATGAGCAGTTCTTC . TRBV6-2/TRBV6-3 many TRBJ2-1
CASRTAPIDFNTGELFF TGTGCCAGCAGGACAGCTCCTATCGACTTTAACACCGGGGAGCTGTTTTTT . TRBV12-3/TRBV12-4 . TRBJ2-2
CSAGRISTDTQYF TGCAGTGCTGGGCGGATTAGCACAGATACGCAGTATTTT . TRBV20-1 many TRBJ2-3
CASSLSGRSNQPQHF TGTGCCAGCAGTTTAAGTGGCAGAAGCAATCAGCCCCAGCATTTT . TRBV28 many TRBJ1-5
CASSLGPDYNEQFF TGTGCCAGCAGCTTAGGGCCGGATTACAATGAGCAGTTCTTC . TRBV11-1 many TRBJ2-1
CASSQVRIGTDYEQYF TGTGCCAGCAGCCAAGTTAGGATAGGCACGGACTACGAGCAGTACTTC . TRBV14 many TRBJ2-7
CASSPPRGLAGVGDTQYF TGTGCCAGCTCACCACCCAGGGGGCTAGCGGGAGTCGGAGATACGCAGTATTTT TRBD2 TRBV18 many TRBJ2-3
CSVDPAVETQYF TGCAGCGTTGATCCCGCGGTGGAGACCCAGTACTTC . TRBV29-1 many TRBJ2-5
CASSLGTSGRSQETQYF TGCGCCAGCAGCTTAGGGACTAGCGGGAGATCCCAAGAGACCCAGTACTTC TRBD2 TRBV5-1 many TRBJ2-5
CASSRGTAILSTDTQYF TGCGCCAGCAGCAGGGGGACAGCCATACTAAGCACAGATACGCAGTATTTT TRBD1 TRBV5-1 many TRBJ2-3
CASSSTPETQYF TGTGCCAGCAGTTCAACCCCAGAGACCCAGTACTTC . TRBV28 few TRBJ2-5
CSARDYAGGGFYEQYF TGCAGTGCTAGAGATTATGCCGGGGGGGGCTTCTACGAGCAGTACTTC TRBD2 TRBV20-1 many TRBJ2-7
CASSRGASGRAQETQYF TGTGCCAGCAGTCGGGGGGCTAGCGGGAGGGCCCAAGAGACCCAGTACTTC TRBD2 TRBV12-3/TRBV12-4 many TRBJ2-5
CASSLGDTNTGELFF TGCGCCAGCAGCTTGGGGGACACCAACACCGGGGAGCTGTTTTTT . TRBV5-1 . TRBJ2-2
CSVEYSGRNTGELFF TGCAGCGTTGAATATAGCGGGAGGAACACCGGGGAGCTGTTTTTT TRBD2 TRBV29-1 many TRBJ2-2
CASSPEGFFSPLHF TGTGCCAGTAGTCCAGAGGGATTTTTCTCACCCCTCCACTTT . TRBV19 many TRBJ1-6
CAMGSGLNYEQYF TGTGCCATGGGTTCAGGGTTAAATTACGAGCAGTACTTC . TRBV10-3 . TRBJ2-7
CASSPRQSQETQYF TGTGCCAGCTCACCAAGGCAGTCCCAAGAGACCCAGTACTTC . TRBV18 few TRBJ2-5
CASSLLAGGPNEQFF TGTGCCAGCAGTCTTCTAGCGGGAGGGCCGAATGAGCAGTTCTTC TRBD2 TRBV6-5 . TRBJ2-1
CASSSGGRLYGYTF TGTGCCAGCAGCTCTGGTGGGCGATTATATGGCTACACCTTC . TRBV6-5 many TRBJ1-2
CASSGQYYNEQFF TGTGCCAGCAGTGGACAGTACTACAATGAGCAGTTCTTC . TRBV6-1 many TRBJ2-1
CSARAPAGDDEQYF TGCAGTGCTAGAGCCCCAGCGGGAGATGACGAGCAGTACTTC TRBD2 TRBV20-1 many TRBJ2-7
CASSVRQGAPYEQYF TGTGCCAGCAGCGTTAGACAGGGGGCGCCCTACGAGCAGTACTTC TRBD1 TRBV5-4 . TRBJ2-7
CSVEPGGTDTQYF TGCAGCGTTGAACCCGGGGGCACAGATACGCAGTATTTT . TRBV29-1 many TRBJ2-3
CASSQTFPGKPQHF TGTGCCAGCAGCCAGACCTTCCCTGGGAAGCCCCAGCATTTT . TRBV3-1 many TRBJ1-5
CASSPPSMAGGGYNEQFF TGTGCCAGCAGCCCTCCGTCGATGGCGGGAGGGGGATACAATGAGCAGTTCTTC TRBD2 TRBV7-2 few TRBJ2-1
CASSKATHEQYF TGTGCCAGCAGCAAAGCGACCCACGAGCAGTACTTC . TRBV21-1 many TRBJ2-7
CASSLDGSGRGEQYF TGTGCCAGCAGCTTAGACGGGAGTGGGCGAGGGGAGCAGTACTTC . TRBV7-9 many TRBJ2-7
CAIRDGQPYEQYF TGTGCCATCAGAGACGGACAGCCCTACGAGCAGTACTTC . TRBV10-3 . TRBJ2-7
CSAQATQGGFYYEQFF TGCAGTGCTCAGGCCACACAGGGGGGTTTTTATTATGAGCAGTTCTTC TRBD1 TRBV20-1 many TRBJ2-1
CASSEGGRGEQFF TGCGCCAGCAGCGAGGGAGGGCGCGGTGAGCAGTTCTTC TRBD2 TRBV5-1 many TRBJ2-1
CASSRLPQDVQETQYF TGCGCCAGCAGCCGCCTCCCTCAGGACGTCCAAGAGACCCAGTACTTC . TRBV4-1 medium-sized TRBJ2-5
CASSENPNTGELFF TGTGCCAGCAGTGAAAACCCTAACACCGGGGAGCTGTTTTTT . TRBV6-1 many TRBJ2-2
CSAIYPGWPDTDTQYF TGCAGTGCCATTTACCCGGGGTGGCCAGACACAGATACGCAGTATTTT . TRBV20-1 many TRBJ2-3
CASSQVGGDYNEQFF TGTGCCAGCAGCCAAGTAGGCGGGGACTACAATGAGCAGTTCTTC . TRBV3-1 medium-sized TRBJ2-1
CTSEDREQFF TGCACCTCAGAGGACCGGGAGCAGTTCTTC . TRBV29-1 many TRBJ2-1
CSARDRDRDYEQYF TGCAGTGCTAGAGATCGGGACAGGGACTACGAGCAGTACTTC TRBD1 TRBV20-1 . TRBJ2-7